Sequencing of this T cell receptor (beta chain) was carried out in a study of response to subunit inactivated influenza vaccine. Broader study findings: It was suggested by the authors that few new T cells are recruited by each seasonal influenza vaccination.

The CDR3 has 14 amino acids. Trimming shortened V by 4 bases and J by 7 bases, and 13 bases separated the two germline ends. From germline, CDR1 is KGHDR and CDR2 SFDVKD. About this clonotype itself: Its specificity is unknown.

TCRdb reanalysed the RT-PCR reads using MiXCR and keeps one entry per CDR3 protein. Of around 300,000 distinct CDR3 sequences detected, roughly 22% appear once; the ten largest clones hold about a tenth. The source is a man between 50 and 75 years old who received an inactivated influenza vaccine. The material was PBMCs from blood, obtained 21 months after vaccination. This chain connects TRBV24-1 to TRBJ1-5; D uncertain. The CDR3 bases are TGTGCCACCAGTGAAGTTTCCACGGGGCAGCCCCAGCATTTT. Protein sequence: CATSEVSTGQPQHF.